Listed here are 28 T cell receptor beta chains from one sample, sequenced in a study of T cell responses to AZD1222 COVID-19 vaccine. Clones were sequenced by immunoSEQ multiplex PCR, and TCRdb holds only the in-frame ones, with some missing. The profile shows 95,000 to 100,000 clones, roughly 83% of them singletons. Material: peripheral blood, obtained 28 days after the second AZD1222 dose. Receptor source: an adult who received the AZD1222 COVID-19 vaccine.

The chain uses TRBV7-3 and TRBJ2-1; TRBD2 matches at 11 bases. The germline gives CDR1 SGHTA, CDR2 FQGTGA. V shed 1 base and J 8 bases; nucleotides not matched to a gene: 4. This CDR3 has 15 residues. The DNA for the CDR3 is TGTGCCAGCAGCTTAATAGCGGGGGGGACTTATGAGCAGTTCTTC. Translating it yields CASSLIAGGTYEQFF.

V gene TRBV11-3 combines with J gene TRBJ2-7; 7 bases fit TRBD1. In germline, CDR1 is SGHNT, CDR2 YENEEA. Trimming took 4 bases from V and 3 from J; bases not matched to a gene: 3. This CDR3 comprises 13 residues. The CDR3 sequence: CASSWDRNYEQYF. The DNA of the CDR3 is TGTGCCAGCAGCTGGGACAGAAACTACGAGCAGTACTTC.

The chain employs TRBV28 and TRBJ1-4; a possible D gene is TRBD1 (6 bases). This CDR3 has 12 residues. Germline V gene sequence: CDR1 MDHEN, CDR2 SYDVKM. Trimming removed 10 bases at V and 8 bases at J, with 14 bases between. CDR3 nucleotides: TGTGCCATTTTAGGGGGAACCGAAAAACTGTTTTTT. This encodes CAILGGTEKLFF.

This rearrangement joins TRBV7-9 to TRBJ1-1; possible D gene TRBD1, 5 bases. V lost 11 bases and J 1 base, leaving 11 bases between the germline ends. CDR3 size: 12 residues. Germline V gene data show CDR1 as SEHNR and CDR2 as FQNEAQ (reference sequence). Here the CDR3 reads CASGTGNTEAFF. The DNA for the CDR3 is TGTGCCTCAGGGACGGGGAACACTGAAGCTTTCTTT.

The V gene is TRBV27, the J gene TRBJ1-1; the D is unclear. Germline V gives CDR1 MNHEY, CDR2 SMNVEV (reference sequence). V dropped 3 bases and J dropped 1 base, with 18 bases sitting between them. The CDR3 consists of 17 residues. This CDR3 is CASSFWVGGNENTEAFF. As DNA, the CDR3 is TGTGCCAGCAGTTTTTGGGTCGGTGGTAACGAGAACACTGAAGCTTTCTTT.

The chain recombines TRBV18 with TRBJ1-1, with D unclear. CDR3 size: 13 residues. Germline assignment: CDR1 KGHSH and CDR2 LQKENI. V was pared by 8 bases and J by 3 bases, with 13 bases between. CDR3 DNA: TGTGCCAGCACGGATGGTAGGGACACTGAAGCTTTCTTT. Translated: CASTDGRDTEAFF. Drawing the rest from reference TRBV18 and TRBJ1-1, the complete variable domain is NAGVMQNPRHLVRRRGQEARLRCSPMKGHSHVYWYRQLPEEGLKFMVYLQKENIIDESGMPKERFSAEFPKEGPSILRIQQVVRGDSAAYFCASTDGRDTEAFFGQGTRLTVV.

CDR3 nucleotide sequence: TGCGCCAGCAGCTTGGAAGAGGGGGCGGATGGCTACACCTTC. Amino acids: CASSLEEGADGYTF. The V call is TRBV5-1, the J call TRBJ1-2, with 7 bases fitting TRBD1. This CDR3 is built from 14 residues. CDR1 and CDR2 from the germline V gene are SGHRS and YFSETQ. J gave up 6 bases and V 0 bases, and 5 bases lay outside the gene matches.

V is TRBV27 and J is TRBJ2-7; weak D call: TRBD2 (5 bases). Trimming shortened V by 3 bases and J by 4 bases, and 13 bases separated the two germline ends. CDR1 and CDR2 (germline): MNHEY, SMNVEV (reference sequence). CDR3 length equals 14 residues. The CDR3 sequence is CASSFRRSTYEQYF. DNA for the CDR3: TGTGCCAGCAGTTTTAGGAGGAGCACATACGAGCAGTACTTC.

V gene TRBV29-1 combines with J gene TRBJ2-5, with 12 bases aligning to TRBD2. CDR3 size: 15 residues. The ends lost 0 bases at V and 8 bases at J; junction bases unmatched: 7. Germline V gene sequence: CDR1 SQVTM, CDR2 ANQGSEA. CDR3 in amino acids: CSVEDRTSGDITQYF. The CDR3 DNA reads as TGCAGCGTTGAAGATAGGACTAGCGGGGACATCACCCAGTACTTC.

The gene calls are TRBV10-3 and TRBJ2-1; TRBD2 matches 8 bases. Unmatched junction bases numbered 1, after V lost 6 bases and J lost 3 bases. The CDR3 spans 13 residues. Per the germline V gene, CDR1 is ENHRY and CDR2 is SYGVKD. CDR3 nucleotide sequence: TGTGCCATCAGACTAGCGGACTACAATGAGCAGTTCTTC. It codes for CAIRLADYNEQFF.

This clone was detected only once. The V call is TRBV5-1, the J call TRBJ1-2, with D perhaps matching TRBD1 (5 bases). The CDR3 is made up of 16 amino acids. Germline values: CDR1 SGHRS, CDR2 YFSETQ. The ends were cut back, 0 bases at V and 8 bases at J, with 20 bases in the middle. As DNA, the CDR3 is TGCGCCAGCAGCTTGGGTAGCGGAGGAGGACAAAGCGGCTACACCTTC. Amino acid sequence: CASSLGSGGGQSGYTF.

This chain joins TRBV7-2 and TRBJ2-3; possibly TRBD1 for D (6 bases). V lost 5 bases to trimming and J lost 9 bases, with 12 bases between them. Germline V lookup: CDR1 SGHTA, CDR2 FQGNSA. The CDR3 is made up of 12 amino acids. The CDR3 nucleotides are TGTGCCAGCAGCCTTCAGGGGTCCACGCAGTATTTT. Translated, it gives CASSLQGSTQYF.

This chain links TRBV5-6 with TRBJ2-7; the D gene could be TRBD1 or TRBD2 (5 bases each). This CDR3 has 13 amino acids. Germline V gene data show CDR1 as SGHDT and CDR2 as YYEEEE. The V gene lost 2 bases and the J gene lost 5 bases, with 11 bases spanning the gap. CDR3 DNA: TGTGCCAGCAGCTTTGATGGGACGAACGAGCAGTACTTC. Translation: CASSFDGTNEQYF.

This chain uses TRBV4-3 with TRBJ2-2; weak D call: TRBD2 (5 bases). The CDR3 contains 17 residues. Per the germline V gene, CDR1 is LGHNA and CDR2 is YSLEER. V lost 0 bases and J 6 bases, leaving 17 bases between the germline ends. The CDR3 nucleotides are TGCGCCAGCAGCCAAGATGTCAGCGGAACCACACCCGGGGAGCTGTTTTTT. Translating it yields CASSQDVSGTTPGELFF.

V gene TRBV12-3 or TRBV12-4 combines with J gene TRBJ1-5; D ambiguous. V lost 3 bases, J lost 4 bases, and 4 bases lay in between. This CDR3 has 12 amino acids. In nucleotides, the CDR3 is TGTGCCAGCAGTTTTGTTAATCAGCCCCAGCATTTT. Protein product: CASSFVNQPQHF.

The chain is built from TRBV13 and TRBJ1-4; 7 bases fit TRBD1. The junction had 4 bases not matched to a gene; V was cut back by 3 bases and J by 3 bases. Germline loops: CDR1 PRHDT, CDR2 FYEKMQ (reference sequence). The CDR3 covers 15 residues. This CDR3 is CASSFDRDPNEKLFF. CDR3 bases: TGTGCCAGCAGCTTCGACAGGGACCCTAATGAAAAACTGTTTTTT.

The CDR3 sequence: CASSPQRGPQETQYF. The CDR3 nucleotides read TGTGCCAGCAGCCCTCAGCGGGGGCCCCAAGAGACCCAGTACTTC. The chain employs TRBV7-3 and TRBJ2-5, with 8 bases aligning to TRBD2. The trim removed 5 bases at V and 1 base at J, leaving 6 bases unmatched. Looked up from germline, CDR1 is SGHTA and CDR2 is FQGTGA. CDR3 length equals 15 residues.

There are a few counts of this clone. The genes are TRBV5-1 and TRBJ2-2, with TRBD1 as a possible D gene (6 bases). The CDR3 loop spans 15 amino acids. Deletions cut 0 bases from V and 0 bases from J, with 6 bases between. Germline lookup yields CDR1 SGHRS and CDR2 YFSETQ. CDR3 loop: CASSLDRANTGELFF. CDR3 nucleotide sequence: TGCGCCAGCAGCTTGGACAGGGCGAACACCGGGGAGCTGTTTTTT.

V is TRBV5-1 and J is TRBJ1-2, with TRBD1 as a possible D gene (5 bases). V lost 1 base and J 8 bases, leaving 6 bases between the germline ends. Germline CDR1 is SGHRS and CDR2 is YFSETQ. The CDR3 extends over 11 amino acids. The CDR3 protein is CASSLQGGYTF. For the CDR3, the DNA is TGCGCCAGCAGCTTGCAGGGCGGCTACACCTTC.

The chain couples TRBV10-3 to TRBJ2-1; 7 nucleotides align to TRBD1. Trimming cost V 10 bases and J 6 bases; bases outside gene matches: 15. This CDR3 has 15 residues. CDR1 is ENHRY, CDR2 SYGVKD, per germline. The CDR3 is CATKTGVSESNEQFF. The CDR3 DNA reads as TGTGCCACAAAAACAGGGGTGTCGGAAAGCAATGAGCAGTTCTTC.

The rearrangement links TRBV10-3 to TRBJ1-2; D is undetermined. The CDR3 is made up of 16 amino acids. In germline, CDR1 is ENHRY, CDR2 SYGVKD. V was shortened by 0 bases and J by 8 bases, with 19 bases between the two germline ends. CDR3 residues: CAISESTVVNIAGYTF. The CDR3 DNA sequence: TGTGCCATCAGTGAGTCGACGGTTGTGAACATCGCGGGCTACACCTTC.

This clone was found a few times. The V call is TRBV5-1, the J call TRBJ1-3; D not certain. Germline CDR1 SGHRS, CDR2 YFSETQ. The CDR3 loop spans 15 amino acids. The germline V and J ends were trimmed by 0 bases and 0 bases, with 7 bases remaining between them. DNA for the CDR3: TGCGCCAGCAGCTTGGGACTCTTCTCTGGAAACACCATATATTTT. The encoded protein is CASSLGLFSGNTIYF.

Only a few counts were recorded for this clone. The chain carries TRBV6-5 and TRBJ1-5; unclear D gene. This CDR3 region has 13 residues. Germline V gene data show CDR1 as MNHEY and CDR2 as SVGAGI. The V and J ends lost 2 bases and 2 bases respectively, with 4 bases between them. CDR3 nucleotides: TGTGCCAGCAGTTACGACGGCAATCAGCCCCAGCATTTT. It specifies CASSYDGNQPQHF.

This CDR3 is CASSLGPTYEQYF. The CDR3 DNA is TGTGCCAGCAGCTTGGGACCAACCTACGAGCAGTACTTC. The chain employs TRBV5-5 and TRBJ2-7, with D unresolved. Germline V gene lookup returns CDR1 SGHKS and CDR2 YYEKEE (reference sequence). The germline V and J ends were trimmed by 0 bases and 2 bases, with 6 bases remaining between them. The CDR3 consists of 13 residues.

J is TRBJ2-4 and V is TRBV7-2; TRBD1 agrees at 9 bases. The germline V gene has CDR1 SGHTA and CDR2 FQGNSA. Trimming at V came to 5 bases and at J to 6 bases, leaving 5 bases not matched to a gene. The CDR3 totals 14 residues. CDR3 region: CASSARDRVNIQYF. The CDR3 region has the DNA TGTGCCAGCAGCGCACGGGACAGGGTAAACATTCAGTACTTC.

The DNA of the CDR3 is TGTGCCAGCAGTTACTCTTCCCGGGGAGAGACCCAGTACTTC. Amino acids: CASSYSSRGETQYF. The chain carries TRBV6-2 or TRBV6-3 and TRBJ2-5, with D perhaps TRBD2 (5 bases). Germline CDR1 reads MNHEY; CDR2 reads SVGEGT. The CDR3 sequence is 14 residues long. Trimming pared 0 bases from V and 4 bases from J, leaving 9 bases between.

This chain connects TRBV10-3 to TRBJ1-4, with D unclear. There are 12 residues in the CDR3. Germline values: CDR1 ENHRY, CDR2 SYGVKD. The germline V and J ends were trimmed by 10 bases and 8 bases, with 14 bases remaining between them. CDR3 residues: CATANREEKLFF. In nucleotides, the CDR3 is TGTGCCACTGCGAACAGAGAAGAAAAACTGTTTTTT.

The rearrangement uses TRBV5-1 and TRBJ2-7; D call uncertain. The CDR3 length is 12 residues. The V and J ends lost 4 bases and 7 bases respectively, with 12 bases between them. CDR1 and CDR2 (germline): SGHRS, YFSETQ. The CDR3 here is CASSPDGREQYF. In DNA form, the CDR3 reads TGCGCCAGCAGCCCGGACGGGCGAGAGCAGTACTTC.